This is a list of T cell receptor beta chains from one sample in a study of blood T cell repertoires in COVID-19. Some clones are missing from TCRdb's copy, which holds only in-frame ones; the method was immunoSEQ multiplex PCR. Of roughly 47,000 clones in the sample, 82% were seen once. The sequenced sample consisted of peripheral blood. These receptors all come from an older woman with acute or convalescent COVID-19. CDR3s include the opening cysteine and the closing phenylalanine or tryptophan. Each record gives: D gene, V gene, CDR3 protein. A D gene is named only where the DNA matches it firmly.

D gene: TRBD1
V gene: TRBV11-1
CDR3 protein: CASSADRASTDTQYF

D gene: TRBD2
V gene: TRBV27
CDR3 protein: CASSLGGVSDTQYF

D gene: NA
V gene: TRBV7-2
CDR3 protein: CASSGQGARSGANVLTF

D gene: TRBD2
V gene: TRBV14
CDR3 protein: CASSQGGGGGHEQYF

D gene: NA
V gene: TRBV27
CDR3 protein: CASSFPPDRKETQYF

D gene: TRBD1
V gene: TRBV29-1
CDR3 protein: CSVGVQGGTNEKLFF

D gene: NA
V gene: TRBV18
CDR3 protein: CASSPLPLVRSEQYF

D gene: NA
V gene: TRBV18
CDR3 protein: CASSPLEGTYNEQFF

D gene: NA
V gene: TRBV24-1
CDR3 protein: CATSVAGRGTDTQYF

D gene: TRBD2
V gene: TRBV19
CDR3 protein: CASAGGMVTGELFF

D gene: NA
V gene: TRBV16
CDR3 protein: CASSQYRQKNIQYF

D gene: TRBD1
V gene: TRBV6-2/TRBV6-3
CDR3 protein: CASSASTEGANEQFF

D gene: NA
V gene: TRBV15
CDR3 protein: CATSRDFGNTIYF

D gene: TRBD1
V gene: TRBV5-1
CDR3 protein: CASSFGRTGGASNSPLHF

D gene: TRBD1
V gene: TRBV4-2
CDR3 protein: CASSQAPPGQGYTDTQYF

D gene: NA
V gene: TRBV11-2
CDR3 protein: CASSFGGEKLFF

D gene: NA
V gene: TRBV6-2/TRBV6-3
CDR3 protein: CASSYRQGMGSNQPQHF

D gene: TRBD2
V gene: TRBV9
CDR3 protein: CASSAWTSGTDTQYF

D gene: NA
V gene: TRBV11-2
CDR3 protein: CASSLRNRQSSYNSPLHF

D gene: TRBD1
V gene: TRBV24-1
CDR3 protein: CATSDLGQGSYNEQFF

D gene: TRBD1
V gene: TRBV28
CDR3 protein: CASSTRQGLNEKLFF